Reported below is one T cell receptor beta chain. The data were taken from a study of cytomegalovirus exposure and HLA in healthy donors. Germline CDR1 and CDR2: ENHRY and SYGVKD. Trimming cost V 2 bases and J 1 base; bases outside gene matches: 8. This CDR3 is built from 17 residues. 60 Vbeta and 13 Jbeta primers were used in PCR. The protocol was immunoSEQ multiplex PCR, while the TCRdb copy is restricted to in-frame clones and leaves out a portion. Across 220,000 or so clones, the top ten clones capture about 1% of the sample. The J gene is TRBJ1-3, the V gene TRBV10-3, with 7 nucleotides matching TRBD1. Specimen: PBMCs. This TCR was sampled from a girl aged 2 to 10 in good health and CMV-seropositive. The CDR3 protein is CAISERQGVVSGNTIYF. In DNA form, the CDR3 reads TGTGCCATCAGTGAGCGGCAGGGGGTTGTATCTGGAAACACCATATATTTT.